This T cell receptor (beta chain) was recovered during a study of blood T cell repertoires in COVID-19 (dated by TCRdb to about 2020). Turning to the overall study: Collaborator samples came from the United States, Italy and Spain and covered acute and convalescent phases of COVID-19. The material from the prospective study consisted of cDNA or gDNA derived from T cells, B-cell-depleted T cells, or PBMCs. Deeply sampled blood TCRbeta repertoires from subjects exposed to, actively infected with, or recovered from COVID-19 were included in the dataset. The repertoires were released in a freely available public database meant as a resource for research on the immune response to SARS-CoV-2. The samples were drawn from the first 160 participants of the ongoing ImmuneRACE study and from 1,254 subjects provided by 6 global collaborators. Nearly every sample came with metadata listing a de-identified subject ID, COVID-19 status, age in years and sex. Where HLA class I and class II types were available, the types were taken from metadata supplied by the sample provider, not from assay-based typing.

A remark on this clone: Its antigen has not been determined. Base-call qualities are not available, and no considerably larger clone is one nucleotide away.

The germline V end is reduced by 6 bases and the J end by 3 bases; junction bases left unmatched: 3. In the germline V gene, CDR1 corresponds to MNHEY and CDR2 to SVGAGI. From the cysteine through the phenylalanine, the CDR3 covers 13 amino acids. Left in the record is the CDR3 DNA by itself, 39 bases read in frame from the first base. The collaborating institutions used their own protocols to collect whole blood in K2EDTA tubes. For TCRbeta analysis, collaborators shipped samples in one of three forms: frozen whole blood, isolated PBMCs, or DNA extracted from either of those sample types. General study outcomes and caveats: The quantity of clinical and demographic metadata differed by source and by participant and was supplied without curation.

TCRbeta CDR3 regions were amplified from genomic DNA using the immunoSEQ Assay, a bias-controlled multiplex PCR. As for the original processing: Nucleated cell counts per sample were estimated from amplification of reference gene primers within the assay. To quantify the absolute abundance of each unique TCRbeta CDR3 rearrangement, sequence reads were collapsed and filtered. For each sample, productive Simpson clonality was calculated as the square root of Simpson's diversity index across productive rearrangements. TCRdb carries this immuneACCESS record with in-frame sequences only. Its versions omit some clonotypes, under half of them owing to an unresolved V gene in the studies checked, with the rest unexplained. That table is the source of V, J and clone size, and D and trimming were worked out from the DNA. The sample table shows roughly 160,000 clones, and more than 70% are seen once. In total, the top ten clones hold about 10% of the sample.

The source is a woman of 80 years or more with active or convalescent COVID-19. Sequencing was performed on peripheral blood. The receptor chain draws on TRBV6-5 and TRBJ1-1, with 8 junctional bases fitting TRBD1. The CDR3 has the sequence CASRTDRDTEAFF. The DNA sequence is given as TGTGCCAGCAGGACGGACAGGGACACTGAAGCTTTCTTT.